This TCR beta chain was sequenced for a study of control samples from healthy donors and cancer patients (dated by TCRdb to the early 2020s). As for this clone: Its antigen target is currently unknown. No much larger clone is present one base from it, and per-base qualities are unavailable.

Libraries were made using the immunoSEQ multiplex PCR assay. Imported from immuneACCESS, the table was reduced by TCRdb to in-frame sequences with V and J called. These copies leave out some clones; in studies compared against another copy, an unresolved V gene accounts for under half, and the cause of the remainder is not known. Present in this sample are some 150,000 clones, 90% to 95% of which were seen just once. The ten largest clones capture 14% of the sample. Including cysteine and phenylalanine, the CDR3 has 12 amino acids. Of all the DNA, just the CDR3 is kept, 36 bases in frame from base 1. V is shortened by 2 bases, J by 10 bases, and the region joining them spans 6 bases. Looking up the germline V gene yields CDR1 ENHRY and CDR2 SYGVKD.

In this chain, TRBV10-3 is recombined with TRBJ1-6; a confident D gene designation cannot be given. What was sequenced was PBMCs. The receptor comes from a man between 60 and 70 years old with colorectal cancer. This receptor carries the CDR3 CAISERESPLHF. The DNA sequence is TGTGCCATCAGTGAGCGGGAGTCACCCCTCCACTTT.